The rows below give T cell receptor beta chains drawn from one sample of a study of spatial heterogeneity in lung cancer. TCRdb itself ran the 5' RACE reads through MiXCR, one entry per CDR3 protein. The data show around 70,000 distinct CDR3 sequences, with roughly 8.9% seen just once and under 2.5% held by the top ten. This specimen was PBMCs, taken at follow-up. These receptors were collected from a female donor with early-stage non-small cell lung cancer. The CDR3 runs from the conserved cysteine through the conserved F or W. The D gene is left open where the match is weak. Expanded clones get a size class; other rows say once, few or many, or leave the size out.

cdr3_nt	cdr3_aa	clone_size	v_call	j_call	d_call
TGTGCCAGCAGCCTACACGGGACAAAAGAGACCCAGTACTTC	CASSLHGTKETQYF	few	TRBV11-2	TRBJ2-5	NA
TGTGCCAGCAGCTCACCCCGGGTTGCGGGAGGTCCAGGTACGCAGTATTTT	CASSSPRVAGGPGTQYF	many	TRBV7-6	TRBJ2-3	TRBD2
TGTGCCAGCTCGCCTTTAAGCGGGACGAACACCGGGGAGCTGTTTTTT	CASSPLSGTNTGELFF	many	TRBV18	TRBJ2-2	TRBD2
TGCAGCGTTGGTACAGGACTAACCGGGGAGCTGTTTTTT	CSVGTGLTGELFF	many	TRBV29-1	TRBJ2-2	NA
TGTGCCAGCAGGGAGATGGCTGGGGCCAACGTCCTGACTTTC	CASREMAGANVLTF	many	TRBV27	TRBJ2-6	NA
TGTGCCAGCAGTCCGGACCGAAGTAATGAAAAACTGTTTTTT	CASSPDRSNEKLFF	many	TRBV27	TRBJ1-4	NA
TGTGCCAGCAGGGAATCATTCGCGGAAGCTTTCTTT	CASRESFAEAFF	NA	TRBV6-5	TRBJ1-1	NA
TGTGCAAGTCGCCCTGGGACCAGGGGCTACGAGCAGTACTTC	CASRPGTRGYEQYF	few	TRBV12-2	TRBJ2-7	NA
TGCAGTGCTAGGTCTGACACTGAAGCTTTCTTT	CSARSDTEAFF	many	TRBV20-1	TRBJ1-1	NA
TGTGCCAGTAGCCCCACCGGGGAGAGGAACACTGAAGCTTTCTTT	CASSPTGERNTEAFF	many	TRBV19	TRBJ1-1	NA
TGTGCCAGCAGCAGCGCCGGGACAGGGGATGATTCACCCCTCCACTTT	CASSSAGTGDDSPLHF	NA	TRBV6-6	TRBJ1-6	TRBD1
TGTGCCAGCAGTCCGGGGACAGGCCTTGGCTTCACCTTC	CASSPGTGLGFTF	NA	TRBV27	TRBJ1-2	TRBD1
TGCAGTGCTAGCGGGAGGAGAAACAATGAGCAGTTCTTC	CSASGRRNNEQFF	few	TRBV20-1	TRBJ2-1	TRBD2